The 16 T cell receptor beta chains given below trace back to one sample, sequenced in a study of blood T cell repertoires in COVID-19. Data came from immunoSEQ multiplex PCR; TCRdb stores just in-frame clones and leaves some out. This table has some 240,000 clones, roughly 84% appearing once. Specimen: peripheral blood. The source of these receptors is a woman aged 40 to 49 who had recovered from COVID-19.

The V call is TRBV6-1, the J call TRBJ1-5; D is unclear. The CDR3 is 13 residues long. Trimming pared 0 bases from V and 7 bases from J, leaving 7 bases between. Germline V gives CDR1 MNHNS, CDR2 SASEGT. The CDR3: CASSEAAYQPQHF. The DNA of the CDR3 is TGTGCCAGCAGTGAAGCGGCTTACCAGCCCCAGCATTTT.

The J gene is TRBJ2-7, the V gene TRBV3-1 (or the pseudogene TRBV3-2), with a possible D match to TRBD1 (6 bases). Germline values: CDR1 LGHDT, CDR2 YNNKEL (reference sequence). Trimming pared 3 bases from V and 12 bases from J, leaving 15 bases between. The CDR3 runs 12 residues. The CDR3 nucleotides read TGTGCCAGCAGCCAGGCAGGGGCCCAGCCGTACTTC. Translating gives CASSQAGAQPYF.

J is TRBJ1-4 and V is TRBV12-2; TRBD1, the D gene given by the table, was not confirmed from the DNA. TRBV12-2 is designated a pseudogene. This CDR3 is 16 amino acids long. The CDR3 region has the DNA TGTGCAAGTCGCTTAGCGAATCGGGGACAGGGAGAAAAACTGTTTTTT. It is translated as CASRLANRGQGEKLFF.

The chain employs TRBV18 and TRBJ1-5; possibly TRBD1 for D (5 bases). Germline CDR1 and CDR2: KGHSH and LQKENI. Trimming took off 2 bases at V and 4 bases at J, with 15 bases between the two ends. This CDR3 has 16 amino acids. The CDR3 sequence is CASSPVRGTGNQPQHF. The CDR3 bases are TGTGCCAGCTCACCAGTACGGGGGACGGGTAATCAGCCCCAGCATTTT.

This chain joins TRBV2 and TRBJ1-5; D possibly corresponds to TRBD1 (5 bases). The CDR3 spans 14 residues. V was cut by 5 bases and J by 4 bases, with 12 bases left in between. Germline V gene lookup returns CDR1 SNHLY and CDR2 FYNNEI. CDR3 DNA sequence: TGTGCCAGCAGTCGGGACTTTTTAAATCAGCCCCAGCATTTT. Protein: CASSRDFLNQPQHF.

This clone appeared a few times. The chain joins TRBV11-2 to TRBJ2-5; 7 bases fit TRBD1. Germline values: CDR1 SGHAT, CDR2 FQNNGV. The V segment lost 1 base and the J segment 2 bases; nucleotides outside the gene matches: 4. This CDR3 has 15 residues. The CDR3: CASSLGTGRQETQYF. The CDR3 nucleotides read TGTGCCAGCAGCTTAGGGACAGGCAGGCAAGAGACCCAGTACTTC.

This chain links TRBV3-1 (or the pseudogene TRBV3-2) with TRBJ2-1, with a weak D call TRBD1 (5 bases). Germline loops: CDR1 LGHDT, CDR2 YNNKEL (reference sequence). This CDR3 comprises 18 residues. Trimming stripped 0 bases from V and 2 bases from J, with 17 bases between. For the CDR3, the DNA is TGTGCCAGCAGCCAAGAGTGGGTTTTGCAGGGTCCCTACAATGAGCAGTTCTTC. Encoded protein: CASSQEWVLQGPYNEQFF.

The genes are TRBV28 and TRBJ2-7, with TRBD2 matching over 7 bases. Unmatched junction bases numbered 5, after V lost 4 bases and J lost 5 bases. Germline CDR1 reads MDHEN; CDR2 reads SYDVKM. The CDR3 is made up of 13 amino acids. Here the CDR3 DNA reads TGTGCCAGCAGTTGGGGGGGAAAGGACGAGCAGTACTTC. Its protein is CASSWGGKDEQYF. The full variable domain, rest sourced from reference TRBV28 and TRBJ2-7, is DVKVTQSSRYLVKRTGEKVFLECVQDMDHENMFWYRQDPGLGLRLIYFSYDVKMKEKGDIPEGYSVSREKKERFSLILESASTNQTSMYLCASSWGGKDEQYFGPGTRLTVT.

The chain is built from TRBV20-1 and TRBJ2-1, with no clear D. V was shortened by 3 bases and J by 7 bases, with 7 bases between the two germline ends. CDR3 length: 11 residues. Per the germline V gene, CDR1 is DFQATT and CDR2 is SNEGSKA (reference sequence). CDR3 region: CSARIRNEQFF. CDR3 in DNA: TGCAGTGCTAGGATCCGGAATGAGCAGTTCTTC.

The V and J genes are TRBV24-1 and TRBJ1-6; D is possibly TRBD1 (6 bases). Trimming took off 4 bases at V and 8 bases at J, with 8 bases between the two ends. The CDR3 has 13 residues. Germline V gene lookup returns CDR1 KGHDR and CDR2 SFDVKD. DNA of the CDR3: TGTGCCACCAGTGAGGACAGTTATTCACCCCTCCACTTT. As protein: CATSEDSYSPLHF.

The rearrangement uses TRBV19 and TRBJ1-2; possible D gene TRBD1, 6 bases. Germline CDR1 reads LNHDA; CDR2 reads SQIVND (reference sequence). Trimming pared 7 bases from V and 1 base from J, leaving 16 bases between. The CDR3 totals 15 residues. The CDR3 sequence: CASTLSGTFNYGYTF. Written as DNA, the CDR3 is TGTGCCAGTACCCTGAGTGGGACATTTAACTATGGCTACACCTTC. Combining the CDR3 with reference TRBV19 and TRBJ1-2 gives the whole variable domain DGGITQSPKYLFRKEGQNVTLSCEQNLNHDAMYWYRQDPGQGLRLIYYSQIVNDFQKGDIAEGYSVSREKKESFPLTVTSAQKNPTAFYLCASTLSGTFNYGYTFGSGTRLTVV.

Worth noting for this clone: One end of the junction is discordant with germline, which a read error may explain. CDR3 in amino acids: CASSQVGGNQPQHF. The DNA of the CDR3 is TGTGCCAGCAGTCAAGTAGGGGGCAATCAGCCCCAGCATTTT. J is TRBJ1-5 and V is TRBV14; D is perhaps TRBD1 (5 bases). The CDR3 is 14 amino acids. Per the germline V gene, CDR1 is SGHDN and CDR2 is FVKESK.

The rearrangement links TRBV6-6 to TRBJ1-1; TRBD1 aligns across 8 bases. The J segment lost 7 bases and the V segment lost 5 bases, leaving 9 bases of the junction unmatched. Germline V gene sequence: CDR1 MNHNY, CDR2 SVGAGI (reference sequence). The CDR3 is made up of 14 amino acids. The CDR3 loop reads CASSPDRGSGEAFF. CDR3 DNA: TGTGCCAGCAGTCCAGACAGGGGAAGCGGTGAAGCTTTCTTT.

In its sample, this clone was seen a few times. The J gene is TRBJ1-5, the V gene TRBV28, with D possibly TRBD1 on 5 matching bases. Between the trimmed V and J ends, which lost 5 bases and 9 bases, there was a span of 20 bases. The CDR3 length is 15 residues. Germline values: CDR1 MDHEN, CDR2 SYDVKM. The CDR3, as DNA: TGTGCCAGCAGTCCCGAGACGGGGGGGAGGTGGCCCCAGCATTTT. Translation: CASSPETGGRWPQHF. The whole variable domain, remainder taken from reference TRBV28 and TRBJ1-5, is DVKVTQSSRYLVKRTGEKVFLECVQDMDHENMFWYRQDPGLGLRLIYFSYDVKMKEKGDIPEGYSVSREKKERFSLILESASTNQTSMYLCASSPETGGRWPQHFGDGTRLSIL.

The chain carries TRBV5-6 and TRBJ1-1; TRBD1 agrees at 9 bases. Germline V gene sequence: CDR1 SGHDT, CDR2 YYEEEE. The CDR3 extends over 12 amino acids. Unmatched junction bases numbered 6, after V lost 4 bases and J lost 11 bases. The CDR3 spells CASSTQGAQAFF. As DNA, the CDR3 is TGTGCCAGCAGCACACAGGGGGCGCAGGCTTTCTTT.

The chain recombines TRBV30 with TRBJ1-3, with D unresolved. This CDR3 is 13 amino acids long. The V gene's germline CDR1 is GTSNPN and CDR2 SVGIG (reference sequence). Trimming took off 7 bases at V and 0 bases at J, with 10 bases between the two ends. This CDR3 reads CAFLGSSGNTIYF. CDR3 sequence (DNA): TGTGCCTTTCTTGGGAGCTCTGGAAACACCATATATTTT.